Below are 14 T cell receptor beta chains sequenced from a single sample in a study of blood T cell repertoires in COVID-19. TCRdb's copy holds only in-frame clones and misses some; the assay was immunoSEQ multiplex PCR. The repertoire holds under 200,000 clones, with 65% to 90% as singletons. The sample consisted of PBMCs or T cells enriched from blood (not recorded which). These receptor sequences come from a woman aged 60-75 years with acute COVID-19.

The rearrangement uses TRBV5-8 and TRBJ1-1; D is perhaps TRBD1 (6 bases). CDR3 size: 14 residues. V was cut by 4 bases and J by 4 bases, with 14 bases left in between. Germline V lookup: CDR1 SGHTS, CDR2 YDEGEE. DNA of the CDR3: TGTGCCAGCAGCCAAGTACAGGGTCGCACTGAAGCTTTCTTT. It translates to CASSQVQGRTEAFF.

The rearrangement links TRBV3-1 (or the pseudogene TRBV3-2) to TRBJ1-4, with a weak D call TRBD1 (5 bases). The CDR3 is 13 amino acids. Trimming removed 1 base from V and 16 bases from J, with 16 bases in between. Germline values: CDR1 LGHDT, CDR2 YNNKEL (reference sequence). CDR3 amino acids: CASSQADSTFEFF. CDR3 nucleotides: TGTGCCAGCAGCCAAGCAGACAGTACATTCGAGTTTTTT.

The chain is built from TRBV3-1 (or the pseudogene TRBV3-2) and TRBJ2-6, with TRBD2 as a possible D gene (6 bases). V lost 0 bases and J lost 4, with 25 bases in between. CDR1 and CDR2 from the germline V gene are LGHDT and YNNKEL (reference sequence). This CDR3 is 21 amino acids long. This CDR3 is CASSQDYPGGNAEGGANVLTF. In DNA form, the CDR3 reads TGTGCCAGCAGCCAAGATTACCCCGGTGGGAACGCGGAGGGAGGGGCCAACGTCCTGACTTTC.

This rearrangement joins TRBV7-2 to TRBJ2-1, with TRBD1 as a possible D gene (5 bases). This CDR3 has 11 residues. V lost 6 bases, J lost 15 bases, and 15 bases lay in between. Germline CDR1 SGHTA, CDR2 FQGNSA. This chain's CDR3 is CASSQGARLFF. Here the CDR3 DNA reads TGTGCCAGCAGTCAAGGGGCGCGACTGTTCTTC.

The gene calls are TRBV14 and TRBJ2-7; possible D gene TRBD2, 6 bases. Trimming pared 1 base from V and 9 bases from J, leaving 13 bases between. The length of the CDR3 is 13 residues. Per the germline V gene, CDR1 is SGHDN and CDR2 is FVKESK. CDR3 sequence: CASSQGRGRGQYV. The CDR3 coding sequence is TGTGCCAGCAGCCAAGGCCGGGGGAGAGGGCAGTACGTC.

This clone was detected only once. V usage is TRBV18 and J usage is TRBJ2-7; D is perhaps TRBD2 (6 bases). Trimming stripped 5 bases from V and 7 bases from J, with 15 bases between. Per the germline V gene, CDR1 is KGHSH and CDR2 is LQKENI. The CDR3 length is 13 residues. CDR3 DNA: TGTGCCAGCTCAGCGTCTGAGGGGAGGGAGCAGTACTTC. This encodes CASSASEGREQYF.

The chain has TRBV14 and TRBJ1-1; D gene uncertain. The CDR3 is 12 residues long. Trimming pared 0 bases from V and 14 bases from J, leaving 13 bases between. The germline V gene encodes CDR1 SGHDN and CDR2 FVKESK. The CDR3 is CASSQEGRHLFF. CDR3 DNA sequence: TGTGCCAGCAGCCAAGAGGGCAGACATCTCTTCTTT.

This clone was observed once. The chain combines TRBV4-3 with TRBJ1-2; the match to TRBD1 covers 7 bases. This CDR3 comprises 15 residues. Germline assignment: CDR1 LGHNA and CDR2 YSLEER. V lost 4 bases, J lost 8 bases, and 13 bases stayed unmatched. CDR3 sequence: CASSRRGGRGDGYTF. For the CDR3, the DNA is TGCGCCAGCAGCCGGAGGGGAGGCAGGGGGGACGGCTACACCTTC.

This clone has a single count. The genes are TRBV6-4 and TRBJ2-3, with D possibly matching TRBD2 (5 bases). V lost 2 bases, J lost 1 base, and 10 bases lay in between. Germline V CDR1 and CDR2: MRHNA, SNTAGT. This CDR3 is 15 amino acids long. The CDR3 reads CASSDPTEGTDTQYF. CDR3 nucleotides: TGTGCCAGCAGTGACCCGACGGAGGGCACAGATACGCAGTATTTT.

The chain carries TRBV10-1 and TRBJ2-7, with 10 nucleotides matching TRBD2. This CDR3 has 18 amino acids. V shed 3 bases and J 1 base; nucleotides not matched to a gene: 12. From germline, CDR1 is WNHNN and CDR2 SYGVQD (reference sequence). This CDR3 is CASSEIPSGSTDSYEQYF. In DNA, the CDR3 is TGCGCCAGCAGTGAAATCCCTAGCGGGAGCACCGATTCCTACGAGCAGTACTTC.

The chain has TRBV5-1 and TRBJ2-5, with D tentatively TRBD2 (6 bases). Germline CDR1 and CDR2: SGHRS and YFSETQ. The CDR3 covers 16 residues. The V gene lost 7 bases and the J gene lost 5 bases, with 24 bases spanning the gap. For the CDR3, the DNA is TGCGCCAGCGGGCCCGGACTTTGGAGGGGCCGTGAGACCCAGTACTTC. Protein sequence: CASGPGLWRGRETQYF.

The chain combines TRBV12-2 with TRBJ1-1. TRBV12-2 is flagged as a pseudogene. The CDR3 spans 14 residues. CDR3 residues: CASRPDRENTEAFF. CDR3 coding DNA: TGTGCAAGTCGCCCAGACCGGGAGAACACTGAAGCTTTCTTT.

This clone has ten or more counts. The rearrangement links TRBV5-1 to TRBJ1-6, with unresolved D. The V gene lost 3 bases and the J gene lost 9 bases, with 13 bases spanning the gap. Germline V gene data show CDR1 as SGHRS and CDR2 as YFSETQ. The CDR3 covers 14 residues. Here the CDR3 DNA reads TGCGCCAGCAGCTGGGCCGGCGGAGGTTCACCCCTCCACTTT. Translated: CASSWAGGGSPLHF.

This chain links TRBV18 with TRBJ1-1; no clear D. Germline assignment: CDR1 KGHSH and CDR2 LQKENI. With 5 bases removed from V and 3 bases from J, the gap between germline ends came to 10 bases. CDR3 length: 13 amino acids. CDR3 coding DNA: TGTGCCAGCTCAACGAACAGCTACACTGAAGCTTTCTTT. It translates to CASSTNSYTEAFF.